This T cell receptor beta chain was recovered during a study of OX40 agonist ivuxolimab in advanced cancers. Data came from immunoSEQ multiplex PCR; TCRdb stores just in-frame clones and leaves some out. The table records roughly 66,000 clones, about 83% of them present only once. The input for sequencing was CD4+ or CD8+ T cells sorted from blood, taken in a trial of the OX40 agonist ivuxolimab. This sequence originates from an adult with an advanced solid tumor such as melanoma, head and neck, liver or kidney cancer.

The CDR3 here is CASSSRLAGGDTQYF. CDR3 in DNA: TGTGCCAGTAGTTCCCGACTAGCGGGAGGAGATACGCAGTATTTT. V gene TRBV19 combines with J gene TRBJ2-3, with TRBD2 matching over 13 bases. Per germline, CDR1 LNHDA and CDR2 SQIVND (reference sequence). Unmatched junction bases numbered 4, after V lost 5 bases and J lost 5 bases. CDR3 length: 15 residues. The variable domain in full, completed from reference TRBV19 and TRBJ2-3, reads DGGITQSPKYLFRKEGQNVTLSCEQNLNHDAMYWYRQDPGQGLRLIYYSQIVNDFQKGDIAEGYSVSREKKESFPLTVTSAQKNPTAFYLCASSSRLAGGDTQYFGPGTRLTVL.